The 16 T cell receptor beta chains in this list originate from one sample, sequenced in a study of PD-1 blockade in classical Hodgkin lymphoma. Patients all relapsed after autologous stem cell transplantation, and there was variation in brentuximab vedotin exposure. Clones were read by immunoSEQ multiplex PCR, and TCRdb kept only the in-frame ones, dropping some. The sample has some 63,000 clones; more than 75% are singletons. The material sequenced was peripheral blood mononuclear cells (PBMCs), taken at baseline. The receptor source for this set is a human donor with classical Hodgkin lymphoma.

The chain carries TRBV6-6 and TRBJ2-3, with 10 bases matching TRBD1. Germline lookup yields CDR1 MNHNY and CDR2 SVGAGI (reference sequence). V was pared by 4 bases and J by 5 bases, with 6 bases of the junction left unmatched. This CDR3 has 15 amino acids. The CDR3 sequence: CASSFGTGAKDTQYF. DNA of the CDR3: TGTGCCAGCAGTTTCGGGACAGGGGCGAAAGATACGCAGTATTTT.

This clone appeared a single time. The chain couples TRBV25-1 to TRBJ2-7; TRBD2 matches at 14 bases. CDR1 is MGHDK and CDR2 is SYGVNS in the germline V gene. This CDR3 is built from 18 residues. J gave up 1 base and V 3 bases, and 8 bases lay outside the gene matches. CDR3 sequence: CASSDPRTSGRPSYEQYF. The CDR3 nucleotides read TGTGCCAGCAGTGACCCTCGGACTAGCGGGAGGCCTTCCTACGAGCAGTACTTC.

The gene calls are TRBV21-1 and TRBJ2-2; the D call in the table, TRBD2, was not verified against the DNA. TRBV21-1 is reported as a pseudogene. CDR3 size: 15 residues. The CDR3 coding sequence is TGTGCCAGCAGCGGACTAGCGGGGGTTAACGGGGAGCTGTTTTTT. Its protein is CASSGLAGVNGELFF.

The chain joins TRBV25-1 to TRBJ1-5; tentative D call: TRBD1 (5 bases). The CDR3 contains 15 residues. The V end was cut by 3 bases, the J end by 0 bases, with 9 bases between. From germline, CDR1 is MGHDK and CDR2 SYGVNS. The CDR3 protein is CASSDSTVSNQPQHF. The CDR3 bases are TGTGCCAGCAGTGACTCGACAGTTAGCAATCAGCCCCAGCATTTT.

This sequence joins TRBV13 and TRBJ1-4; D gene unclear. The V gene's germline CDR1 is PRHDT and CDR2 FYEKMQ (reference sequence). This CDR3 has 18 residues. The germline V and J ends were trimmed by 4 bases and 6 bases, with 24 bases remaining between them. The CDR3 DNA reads TGTGCCAGCAGCTCTCGAGCTCCCGCGGGCTCCCTGGATGAAAAACTGTTTTTT. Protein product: CASSSRAPAGSLDEKLFF.

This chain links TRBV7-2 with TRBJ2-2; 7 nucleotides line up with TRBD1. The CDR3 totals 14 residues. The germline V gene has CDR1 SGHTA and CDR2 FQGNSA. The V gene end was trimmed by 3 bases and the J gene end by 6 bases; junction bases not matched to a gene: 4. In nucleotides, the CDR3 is TGTGCCAGCAGCTTCGGACAGGCGGCCGGGGAGCTGTTTTTT. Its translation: CASSFGQAAGELFF.

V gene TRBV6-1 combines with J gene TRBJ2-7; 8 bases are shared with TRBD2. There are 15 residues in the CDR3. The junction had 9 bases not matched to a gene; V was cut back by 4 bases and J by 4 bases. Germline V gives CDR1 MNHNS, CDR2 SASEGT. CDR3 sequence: CASSASGGTFYEQYF. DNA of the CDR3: TGTGCCAGCAGTGCAAGCGGGGGAACATTTTACGAGCAGTACTTC.

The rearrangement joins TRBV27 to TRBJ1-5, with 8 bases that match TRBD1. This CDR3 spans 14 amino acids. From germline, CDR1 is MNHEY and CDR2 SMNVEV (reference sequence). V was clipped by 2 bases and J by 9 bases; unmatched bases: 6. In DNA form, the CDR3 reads TGTGCCAGCAGTTTAGGGACAGGTCACGGGCCCCAGCATTTT. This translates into CASSLGTGHGPQHF.

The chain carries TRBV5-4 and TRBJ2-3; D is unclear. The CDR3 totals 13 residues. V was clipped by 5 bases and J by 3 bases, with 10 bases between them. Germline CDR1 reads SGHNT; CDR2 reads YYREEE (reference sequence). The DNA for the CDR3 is TGTGCCAGCAGTTATCCCGGGACAGATACGCAGTATTTT. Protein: CASSYPGTDTQYF.

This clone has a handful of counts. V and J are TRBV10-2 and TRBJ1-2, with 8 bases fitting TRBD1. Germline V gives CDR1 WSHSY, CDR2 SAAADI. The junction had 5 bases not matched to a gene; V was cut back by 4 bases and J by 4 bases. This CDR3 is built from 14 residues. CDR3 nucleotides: TGCGCCAGCAGTGGGACAGGGTCCGGCTATGGCTACACCTTC. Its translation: CASSGTGSGYGYTF.

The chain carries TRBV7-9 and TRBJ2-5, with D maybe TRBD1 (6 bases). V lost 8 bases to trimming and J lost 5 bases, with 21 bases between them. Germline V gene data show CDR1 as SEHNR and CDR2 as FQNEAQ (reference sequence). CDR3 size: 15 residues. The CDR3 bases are TGTGCCAGCGTAGCCTGGCAGGGAGACAGGGAGACCCAGTACTTC. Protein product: CASVAWQGDRETQYF.

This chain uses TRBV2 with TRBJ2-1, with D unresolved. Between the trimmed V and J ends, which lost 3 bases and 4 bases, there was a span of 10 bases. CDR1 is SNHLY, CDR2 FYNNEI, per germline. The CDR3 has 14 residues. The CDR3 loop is CASSERIWYNEQFF. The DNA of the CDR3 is TGTGCCAGCAGTGAGAGGATATGGTACAATGAGCAGTTCTTC.

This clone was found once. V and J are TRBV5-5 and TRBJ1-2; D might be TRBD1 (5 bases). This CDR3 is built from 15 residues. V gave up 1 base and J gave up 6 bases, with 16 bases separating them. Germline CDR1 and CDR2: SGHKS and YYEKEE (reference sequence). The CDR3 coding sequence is TGTGCCAGCAGCTTGTTGGGGCAGTCAGGCGATGGCTACACCTTC. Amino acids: CASSLLGQSGDGYTF.

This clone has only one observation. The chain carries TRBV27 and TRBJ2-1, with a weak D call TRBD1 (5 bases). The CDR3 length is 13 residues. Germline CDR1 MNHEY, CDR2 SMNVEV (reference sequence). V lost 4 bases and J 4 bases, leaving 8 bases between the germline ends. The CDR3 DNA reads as TGTGCCAGCAGTTGGACACCTTACAATGAGCAGTTCTTC. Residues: CASSWTPYNEQFF.

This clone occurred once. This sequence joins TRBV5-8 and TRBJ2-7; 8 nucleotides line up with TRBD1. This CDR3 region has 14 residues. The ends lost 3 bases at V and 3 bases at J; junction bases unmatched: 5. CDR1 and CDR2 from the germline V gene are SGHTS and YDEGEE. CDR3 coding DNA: TGTGCCAGCAGCTACGGGACAGGATACTACGAGCAGTACTTC. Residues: CASSYGTGYYEQYF.

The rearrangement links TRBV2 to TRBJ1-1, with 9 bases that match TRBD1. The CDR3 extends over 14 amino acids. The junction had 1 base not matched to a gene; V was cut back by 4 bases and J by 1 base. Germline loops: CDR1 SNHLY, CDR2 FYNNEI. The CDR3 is CASSVGQGNTEAFF. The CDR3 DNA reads TGTGCCAGCAGTGTGGGACAGGGGAACACTGAAGCTTTCTTT.